This TCR beta chain was observed in a study of shared clonotypes between healthy human individuals. Study-wide results and limits: Sequencing depth was a factor that was expected to affect clonotype sharing among donors.

As concerns this clone: Antigen: not known.

Here immunoSEQ multiplex PCR was the method, and the copy in TCRdb shows in-frame clones only, minus some. The data show around 700,000 clones, with more than 70% seen just once and 1.8% held by the top ten. The V gene lost 1 base and the J gene lost 0 bases, with 4 bases spanning the gap. There are 14 residues in the CDR3. Germline values: CDR1 LNHDA, CDR2 SQIVND (reference sequence). The receptor comes from a woman in her 30s in good health. J is TRBJ2-1 and V is TRBV19, with D unclear. Sequencing used memory CD4+ T cells sorted from blood. The subset: CD45RA-negative fraction. The CDR3 reads CASSIGASYNEQFF. The CDR3 coding sequence is TGTGCCAGTAGTATAGGAGCCTCCTACAATGAGCAGTTCTTC.